These T cell receptor beta chains were read from a single sample in a study of shared clonotypes between healthy human individuals. The method was immunoSEQ multiplex PCR; TCRdb's version includes in-frame clones alone and lacks a portion of them. The profile covers around 88,000 clones, with approximately 70% appearing a single time and 50% taken by the ten largest. The specimen sequenced was memory CD8+ T cells sorted from blood. These TCRs come from a man aged 25-45 years in good health. Each CDR3 is given with its conserved first and last residue. The D gene is left open where the match is weak. Rows give clone size only sometimes, using once, few, many, or a class for an expanded clone.

clone_size	d_call	j_call	v_call	cdr3_nt	cdr3_aa
.	TRBD1	TRBJ2-1	TRBV5-6	TGTGCCAGCAGCATCCCCGGGACAGGTTACAATGAGCAGTTCTTC	CASSIPGTGYNEQFF
.	TRBD2	TRBJ2-5	TRBV7-8	TGTGCCAGCAGCTTATTCCCGGGAGGGCGCCCCGGAGAGACCCAGTACTTC	CASSLFPGGRPGETQYF
few	.	TRBJ1-2	TRBV7-2	TGTGCCAGCAGCCCCCATGCTAACTATGGCTACACCTTC	CASSPHANYGYTF
.	.	TRBJ2-3	TRBV7-9	TGTGCCAGCAGCCCTCAGGACGTCTGGGGTACGCAGTATTTT	CASSPQDVWGTQYF
.	TRBD1	TRBJ1-1	TRBV27	TGTGCCAGCAGTTTATTACGAAGACAGGGTAATTTCACTGAAGCTTTCTTT	CASSLLRRQGNFTEAFF
few	.	TRBJ2-3	TRBV5-6	TGTGCCAGCAGCGTGAGCACAGATACGCAGTATTTT	CASSVSTDTQYF
.	.	TRBJ2-2	TRBV14	TGTGCCAGCAGCCCGCGGCCAGGGGTCAACACCGGGGAGCTGTTTTTT	CASSPRPGVNTGELFF
.	.	TRBJ2-1	TRBV12-5	TGTGCTAGTGGTTTGGCTAGCGCTTTAAATGAGCAGTTCTTC	CASGLASALNEQFF
many	.	TRBJ2-1	TRBV7-9	TGTGCCAGCAGCCCCGGGACCCCGAGGGATGAGCAGTTCTTC	CASSPGTPRDEQFF
.	.	TRBJ1-5	TRBV5-6	TGTGCCAGCAGCTTGGCTGTAGCTAGCAATCAGCCCCAGCATTTT	CASSLAVASNQPQHF
.	.	TRBJ1-1	TRBV7-8	TGTGCCAGCAGCTTAGCTGGCAGGGTGAACACTGAAGCTTTCTTT	CASSLAGRVNTEAFF
once	.	TRBJ2-1	TRBV2	TGTGCCAGCAGTACTATCAATGAGCAGTTCTTC	CASSTINEQFF
.	TRBD2	TRBJ2-7	TRBV4-3	TGCGCCAGCAGCCAAGATCGACGGGAGGGCACATTGCATTACGAGCAGTACTTC	CASSQDRREGTLHYEQYF
.	.	TRBJ2-3	TRBV7-3	TGTGCCAGCAGCTTTTCTAGCGCCACAGATACGCAGTATTTT	CASSFSSATDTQYF
once	.	TRBJ2-7	TRBV5-1	TGCGCCAGCAGCCAAGGGGTGGCAGAGCAGTACTTC	CASSQGVAEQYF